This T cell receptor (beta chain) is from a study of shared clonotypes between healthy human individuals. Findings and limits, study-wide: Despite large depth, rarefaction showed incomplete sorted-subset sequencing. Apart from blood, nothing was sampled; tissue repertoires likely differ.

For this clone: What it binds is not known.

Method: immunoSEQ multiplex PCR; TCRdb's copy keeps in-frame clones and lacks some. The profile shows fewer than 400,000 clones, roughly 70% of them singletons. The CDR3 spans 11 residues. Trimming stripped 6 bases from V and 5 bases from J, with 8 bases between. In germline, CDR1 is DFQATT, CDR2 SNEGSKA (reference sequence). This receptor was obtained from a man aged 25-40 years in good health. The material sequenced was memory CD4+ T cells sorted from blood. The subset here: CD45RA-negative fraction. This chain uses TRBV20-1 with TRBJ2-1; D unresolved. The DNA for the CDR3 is TGCAGTGCCTCCTCGAACAATGAGCAGTTCTTC. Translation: CSASSNNEQFF.